The following is a TCR beta chain sequence with its context. The entry originates in a study of blood T cell repertoires in COVID-19. Study at large: Researchers got acute and convalescent COVID-19 samples from the United States, Italy and Spain.

Germline trimming cut 0 bases from V and 4 bases from J; bases unmatched to any gene: 6. Germline assignment: CDR1 SGHRS and CDR2 YFSETQ. The CDR3 has 15 residues. Authors' data handling: From reference gene primer amplification, estimates of nucleated cell counts were derived. This table comes from immunoSEQ multiplex PCR, and its TCRdb copy is limited to in-frame clones, with some not included. That table gives V, J and clone size, and the DNA gave D and trimming. The sample lists more than 45,000 clones, 83% occurring once. Source material: peripheral blood. The source is a middle-aged man with acute or convalescent COVID-19. J is TRBJ2-5 and V is TRBV5-1; 7 nucleotides line up with TRBD2. This chain's CDR3 is CASSLGSGARETQYF. CDR3 bases: TGCGCCAGCAGCTTGGGGAGCGGGGCCCGAGAGACCCAGTACTTC.